These 13 T cell receptor beta chains share one sample of origin, sequenced in a study of spatial heterogeneity in lung cancer. Time point: sample taken at primary tumor resection. Sequencing covered unsorted whole RNA taken from tumor, nontumor lung or frozen PBMC. TCRdb processed the 5' RACE reads anew with MiXCR; each CDR3 protein has one entry. There are about 21,000 distinct CDR3 sequences in the sample; roughly 4.2% occur only once, and less than 8% lies in the top ten. The sequencing here drew on PBMCs, taken at surgery. These receptors all come from a male donor with early-stage non-small cell lung cancer.

This clonotype was seen many times. The chain carries TRBV9 and TRBJ1-6, with TRBD1 matching 8 bases. With V trimmed by 6 bases and J by 9 bases, 8 bases remained unmatched. In germline, CDR1 is SGDLS, CDR2 YYNGEE. The CDR3 totals 14 residues. The CDR3 sequence: CASTKTGVSSPLHF. DNA of the CDR3: TGTGCCAGCACTAAGACAGGGGTGAGTTCACCCCTCCACTTT.

The table lists this clonotype with a few counts. The J gene is TRBJ2-3, the V gene TRBV7-2; D call uncertain. CDR3 length equals 13 residues. Deletions cut 5 bases from V and 4 bases from J, with 10 bases between. The germline CDR1 and CDR2 sequences are SGHTA and FQGNSA. The CDR3 DNA reads TGTGCCAGCAGCCTTAGAAACTCAGATACGCAGTATTTT. Encoded protein: CASSLRNSDTQYF. The full variable domain, in which reference TRBV7-2 and TRBJ2-3 provide the parts outside the CDR3, is GAGVSQSPSNKVTEKGKDVELRCDPISGHTALYWYRQSLGQGLEFLIYFQGNSAPDKSGLPSDRFSAERTGGSVSTLTIQRTQQEDSAVYLCASSLRNSDTQYFGPGTRLTVL.

Judged by abundance, this clonotype is medium-sized. The rearrangement joins TRBV20-1 to TRBJ2-3, with D maybe TRBD2 (6 bases). Germline CDR1 reads DFQATT; CDR2 reads SNEGSKA (reference sequence). This CDR3 spans 15 amino acids. Trimming took off 2 bases at V and 2 bases at J, with 14 bases between the two ends. The CDR3 here is CSARPPGLNTDTQYF. The CDR3 nucleotides are TGCAGTGCTAGACCCCCGGGACTTAACACAGATACGCAGTATTTT.

In its sample, this clonotype ranks as medium-sized. The chain joins TRBV4-3 to TRBJ1-4, with TRBD1 matching over 7 bases. The germline CDR1 and CDR2 sequences are LGHNA and YSLEER. The CDR3 runs 16 residues. Germline trimming cut 4 bases from V and 8 bases from J; bases unmatched to any gene: 13. The CDR3: CASSRHGTETREKLFF. In DNA, the CDR3 is TGCGCCAGCAGCCGCCACGGGACAGAGACTCGGGAAAAACTGTTTTTT.

This clonotype was observed at least ten times. The chain couples TRBV12-3 or TRBV12-4 to TRBJ1-4; D not resolved. This CDR3 has 12 amino acids. V dropped 3 bases and J dropped 12 bases, with 11 bases sitting between them. In nucleotides, the CDR3 is TGTGCCAGCAGTTTTCGGCGGGTCGAACTGTTTTTT. It translates to CASSFRRVELFF.

Remarks on this clonotype: A much larger clone lies a single base off, so this may be a read error. The chain joins TRBV7-9 to TRBJ2-5; D is unclear. Germline CDR1 reads SEHNR; CDR2 reads FQNEAQ (reference sequence). The CDR3 sequence is 13 residues long. Trimming removed 5 bases from V and 1 base from J, with 8 bases in between. Here the CDR3 DNA reads TGTGCCAGCAGCGTTGGTGGCCAAGAGACCCAGTACTTC. The encoded protein is CASSVGGQETQYF.

Ten or more counts support this clonotype. The chain couples TRBV25-1 to TRBJ2-1, with D perhaps assigned TRBD1 or TRBD2 (5 bases each). Germline V CDR1 and CDR2: MGHDK, SYGVNS. V lost 4 bases, J lost 7 bases, and 14 bases lay in between. The CDR3 consists of 14 residues. As DNA, the CDR3 is TGTGCCAGCAGTGCCCCGGGACCCCTAAATGAGCAGTTCTTC. Encoded protein: CASSAPGPLNEQFF.

This clonotype was seen at least ten times. The chain employs TRBV9 and TRBJ2-1; no clear D gene. CDR3 length: 16 residues. Germline V lookup: CDR1 SGDLS, CDR2 YYNGEE. Trimming took off 2 bases at V and 0 bases at J, with 12 bases between the two ends. The CDR3 coding sequence is TGTGCCAGCAGCGTGGGTCTGAGCAGCTCCTACAATGAGCAGTTCTTC. Its protein is CASSVGLSSSYNEQFF.

This clonotype was detected many times. The DNA for the CDR3 is TGTGCCAGCAGCTCGGGACGGACGAACACTGAAGCTTTCTTT. It yields the protein CASSSGRTNTEAFF. This chain links TRBV7-6 with TRBJ1-1; D perhaps matches TRBD1 (5 bases). From germline, CDR1 is SGHVS and CDR2 FNYEAQ. The CDR3 contains 14 residues. With 4 bases removed from V and 1 base from J, the gap between germline ends came to 10 bases. The whole variable domain, filled in from reference TRBV7-6 and TRBJ1-1, reads GAGVSQSPRYKVTKRGQDVALRCDPISGHVSLYWYRQALGQGPEFLTYFNYEAQQDKSGLPNDRFSAERPEGSISTLTIQRTEQRDSAMYRCASSSGRTNTEAFFGQGTRLTVV.

This clonotype is medium-sized within its sample. The rearrangement links TRBV11-2 to TRBJ2-1; D possibly matches TRBD1 or TRBD2 (5 bases each). The V and J ends lost 3 bases and 0 bases respectively, with 6 bases between them. The CDR3 totals 14 residues. Germline-derived CDR1 and CDR2 are SGHAT and FQNNGV. The CDR3 bases are TGTGCCAGCAGCTTGGGGGACTCCTACAATGAGCAGTTCTTC. Its translation is CASSLGDSYNEQFF.

In its sample, this clonotype was seen a few times. This CDR3 reads CSARGSASGRAQYF. The CDR3 DNA reads TGCAGTGCTAGAGGTTCTGCTTCCGGTAGGGCCCAGTACTTC. The chain links TRBV20-1 to TRBJ2-5; no reliable D call. V was clipped by 1 base and J by 9 bases, with 18 bases between them. Germline CDR1 reads DFQATT; CDR2 reads SNEGSKA (reference sequence). The CDR3 is 14 residues long.

Ten or more counts support this clonotype. The gene calls are TRBV19 and TRBJ2-7, with D perhaps TRBD2 (5 bases). Germline V gene lookup returns CDR1 LNHDA and CDR2 SQIVND (reference sequence). The V and J ends lost 0 bases and 2 bases respectively, with 8 bases between them. The CDR3 length is 14 residues. CDR3 protein: CASSIDEGTYEQYF. The DNA of the CDR3 is TGTGCCAGTAGTATAGACGAGGGTACCTACGAGCAGTACTTC.

The CDR3 is CASSYSGTTSTDTQYF. Here the CDR3 DNA reads TGTGCCAGCAGTTACTCCGGCACCACTAGCACAGATACGCAGTATTTT. The gene calls are TRBV6-5 and TRBJ2-3; D not certain. The CDR3 covers 16 residues. Germline values: CDR1 MNHEY, CDR2 SVGAGI. V lost 0 bases to trimming and J lost 0 bases, with 10 bases between them.